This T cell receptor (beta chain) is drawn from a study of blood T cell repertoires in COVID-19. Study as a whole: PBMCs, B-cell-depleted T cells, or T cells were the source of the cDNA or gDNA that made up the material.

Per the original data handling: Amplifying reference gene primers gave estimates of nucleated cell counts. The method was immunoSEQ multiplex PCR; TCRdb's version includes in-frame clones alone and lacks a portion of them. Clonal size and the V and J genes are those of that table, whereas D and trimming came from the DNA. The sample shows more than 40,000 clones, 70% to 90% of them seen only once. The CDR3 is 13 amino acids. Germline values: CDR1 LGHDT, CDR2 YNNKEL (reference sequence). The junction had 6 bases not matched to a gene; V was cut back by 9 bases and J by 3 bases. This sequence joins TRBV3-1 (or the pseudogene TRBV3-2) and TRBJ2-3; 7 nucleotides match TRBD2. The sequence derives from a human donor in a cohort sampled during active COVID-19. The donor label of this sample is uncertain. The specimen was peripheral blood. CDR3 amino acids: CASSGPKTDTQYF. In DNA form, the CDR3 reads TGTGCCAGTAGCGGGCCAAAAACAGATACGCAGTATTTT.